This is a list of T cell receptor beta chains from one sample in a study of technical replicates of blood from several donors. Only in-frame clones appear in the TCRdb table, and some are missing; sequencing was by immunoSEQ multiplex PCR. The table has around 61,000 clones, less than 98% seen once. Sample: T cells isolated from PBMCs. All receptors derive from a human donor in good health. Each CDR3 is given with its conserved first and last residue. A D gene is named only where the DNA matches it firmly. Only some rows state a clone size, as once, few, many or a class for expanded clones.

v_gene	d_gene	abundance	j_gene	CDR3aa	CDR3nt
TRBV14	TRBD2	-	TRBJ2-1	CASSPHHLSGSEQFF	TGTGCCAGCAGCCCCCACCATCTAAGCGGGAGCGAGCAGTTCTTC
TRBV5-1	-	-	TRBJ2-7	CASSLEDFSSYEQYF	TGCGCCAGCAGCTTGGAGGACTTTTCGTCCTACGAGCAGTACTTC
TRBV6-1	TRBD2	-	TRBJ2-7	CASNGLAGRYEQYF	TGTGCCAGCAACGGACTAGCGGGGCGGTACGAGCAGTACTTC
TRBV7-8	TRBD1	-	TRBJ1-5	CASSPGTGGDQPQHF	TGTGCCAGCAGCCCCGGGACAGGGGGAGATCAGCCCCAGCATTTT
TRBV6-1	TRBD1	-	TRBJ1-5	CASRAYRGTDQPQHF	TGTGCCAGCAGAGCGTACAGGGGCACCGATCAGCCCCAGCATTTT
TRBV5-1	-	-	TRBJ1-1	CASSSLGGRNTEAFF	TGCGCCAGCAGCTCTCTGGGCGGGAGGAACACTGAAGCTTTCTTT
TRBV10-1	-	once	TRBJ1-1	CASSRQENTEAFF	TGCGCCAGCAGTCGCCAGGAGAACACTGAAGCTTTCTTT
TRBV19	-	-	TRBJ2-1	CASSARTDNEQFF	TGTGCCAGTAGTGCGCGAACCGACAATGAGCAGTTCTTC
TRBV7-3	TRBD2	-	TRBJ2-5	CASSLSGGKETQYF	TGTGCCAGCAGCCTTAGCGGGGGCAAAGAGACCCAGTACTTC
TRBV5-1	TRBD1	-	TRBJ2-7	CASSLDRAYEQYF	TGCGCCAGCAGCTTAGACAGGGCCTACGAGCAGTACTTC